This T cell receptor beta chain was documented in a study of blood T cells in healthy people across ages. Per sample, at least 6 micrograms of total RNA were extracted. A second 7 to 11 cycle PCR used barcoded and J-beta primers. TCRdb re-called the 5' RACE reads through MiXCR, storing one row per CDR3 protein. The data show fewer than 1,000,000 distinct CDR3 sequences, more than 40% seen once. The CDR3 consists of 12 residues. Germline values: CDR1 MNHEY, CDR2 SVGAGI. Findings of the study overall: TCR beta diversity per million T cells fell roughly linearly with age. Diversity was estimated from one million T cells, and these estimates were considered underestimates.

This clonotype has just one count. Its antigen remains unidentified. This chain connects TRBV6-5 to TRBJ2-5; possibly TRBD1 for D (6 bases). The last part of the DNA fits TRBJ2-7 better; the J call may be wrong. This sequence originates from a man aged 60 to 75 in good health. The sequencing sample was made of blood. In DNA, the CDR3 is TGTGCCAGCAGGACAGGTACCAACGAGCAGTACTTC. Protein sequence: CASRTGTNEQYF.